Reported below is one T cell receptor (beta chain). In the authors' workflow: Estimates of nucleated cell counts were drawn from the amplification of reference gene primers. Data came from immunoSEQ multiplex PCR; TCRdb stores just in-frame clones and leaves some out. V, J and clone size are taken as reported in that table, and D and trimming were inferred from the DNA itself. The sample includes about 89,000 clones, about two thirds of them seen just once. The sample originates from a study of blood T cell repertoires in COVID-19. Overall study context: COVID-19 samples, acute and convalescent, were from the United States, Italy and Spain. The analysed material was cDNA or gDNA that came from T cells, B-cell-depleted T cells, or PBMCs.

This receptor was taken from a woman aged 80 or over with acute or convalescent COVID-19. The sequenced sample was peripheral blood.

The DNA of the CDR3 is TGTGCCAGCAGCTTACAGGGTGAAAAACTGTTTTTT. This codes for CASSLQGEKLFF. The chain joins TRBV7-9 to TRBJ1-4; TRBD1 might be the D (5 bases). This CDR3 spans 12 amino acids. Germline lookup yields CDR1 SEHNR and CDR2 FQNEAQ (reference sequence). V was shortened by 2 bases and J by 7 bases, with 5 bases between the two germline ends.